This note documents a single T cell receptor beta chain sequence. The CDR3 is 12 amino acids. This sample is drawn from a study of blood T cell repertoires in COVID-19. About the research overall: COVID-19 samples, acute and convalescent, were from the United States, Italy and Spain. The analysed material was cDNA or gDNA that came from T cells, B-cell-depleted T cells, or PBMCs.

As originally analysed: Reference gene primer amplification gave nucleated cell count estimates. Here immunoSEQ multiplex PCR was the method, and the copy in TCRdb shows in-frame clones only, minus some. Clonal size and the V and J genes are those of that table, whereas D and trimming came from the DNA. Of some 670,000 clones listed, 85% to 90% are singletons. The sample consisted of peripheral blood. J is TRBJ2-7 and V is TRBV21-1; TRBD2 is taken as the D call from the table, unchecked against the DNA. TRBV21-1 corresponds to a pseudogene. The TCR originated in a woman under 30 with acute or convalescent COVID-19. CDR3 nucleotide sequence: TGTGCCAGCAGTACGAGCTCCTACGAGCAGTACTTC. This encodes CASSTSSYEQYF.